The clone carrying this T cell receptor beta chain has a handful of counts. cDNA reverse transcribed from extracted RNA served as the sequencing template. Method: immunoSEQ multiplex PCR; TCRdb's copy keeps in-frame clones and lacks some. The table has roughly 130,000 clones, 45% to 65% seen once; the top ten hold less than 5.5%. The data stem from a study of CD8+ T cells in alopecia areata. This CDR3 is built from 14 residues. Germline CDR1 reads SGHVS; CDR2 reads FQNEAQ. J is TRBJ2-5 and V is TRBV7-8; D unclear. The assigned J gene may be wrong: the sequence end matches TRBJ2-7 better. The sample consisted of CD4+ T cells sorted from blood, taken at week 0. The source of this sequence is a human donor with alopecia areata. CDR3 amino acids: CASNIGRSSYEQYF. In DNA, the CDR3 is TGTGCCAGCAACATCGGACGGAGCTCCTACGAGCAGTACTTC.